This T cell receptor (beta chain) comes out of a study of naive and memory T cell subsets. Both TRBC1 and TRBC2 were covered by a beta constant-region primer of two equimolar oligonucleotides. The cDNA 3' end received a ligated single-stranded oligonucleotide carrying the SP2 primer and a 12-nucleotide UMI. TCRdb ran MiXCR on the UMI-ligation and nested PCR reads and lists one entry per CDR3 protein. The table records some 150,000 distinct CDR3 sequences, over 15% of them present only once. This clonotype has a handful of counts. The antigen remains unidentified. Separate alpha and beta amplification began at the second PCR step. CD4+ T cell IFNgamma after overnight CMV lysate exposure gave donor CMV status. Looked up from germline, CDR1 is KGHSH and CDR2 is LQKENI. This CDR3 is 14 amino acids long. Trimming pared 0 bases from V and 4 bases from J, leaving 10 bases between. Study-wide results and limits: The power law exponent of TCR abundance differed between naive and memory cells.

Sequencing was carried out using naive CD4+ T cells from blood. The receptor was isolated from a human donor in good health. This chain uses TRBV18 with TRBJ2-7; no clear D. Written as DNA, the CDR3 is TGTGCCAGCTCACCACCGAATAACAGATACGAGCAGTACTTC. This codes for CASSPPNNRYEQYF.